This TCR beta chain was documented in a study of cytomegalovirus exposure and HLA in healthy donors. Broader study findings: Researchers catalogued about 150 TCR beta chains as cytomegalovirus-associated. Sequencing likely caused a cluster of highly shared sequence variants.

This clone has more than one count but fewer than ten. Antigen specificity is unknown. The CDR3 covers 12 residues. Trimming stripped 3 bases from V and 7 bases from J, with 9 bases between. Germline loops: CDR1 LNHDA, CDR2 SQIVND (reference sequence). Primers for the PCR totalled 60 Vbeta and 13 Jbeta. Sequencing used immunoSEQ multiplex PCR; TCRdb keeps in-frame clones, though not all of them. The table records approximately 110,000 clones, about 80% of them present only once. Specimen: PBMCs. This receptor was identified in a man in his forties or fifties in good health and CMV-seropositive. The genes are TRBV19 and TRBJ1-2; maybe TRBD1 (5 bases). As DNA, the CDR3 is TGTGCCAGTAGTATGGGGGAGGCTGGCTACACCTTC. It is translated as CASSMGEAGYTF.